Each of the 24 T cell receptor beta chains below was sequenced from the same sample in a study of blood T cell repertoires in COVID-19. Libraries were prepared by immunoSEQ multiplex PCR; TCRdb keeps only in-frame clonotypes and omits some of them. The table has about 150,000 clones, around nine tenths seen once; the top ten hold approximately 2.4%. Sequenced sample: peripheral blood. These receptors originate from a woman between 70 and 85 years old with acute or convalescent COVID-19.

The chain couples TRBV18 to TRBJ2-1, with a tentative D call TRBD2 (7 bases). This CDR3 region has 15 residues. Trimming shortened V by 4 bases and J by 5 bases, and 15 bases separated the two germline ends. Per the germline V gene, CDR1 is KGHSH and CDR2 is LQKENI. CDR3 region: CASSLTRGADNEQFF. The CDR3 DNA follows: TGTGCCAGCTCACTAACCCGGGGGGCGGACAATGAGCAGTTCTTC.

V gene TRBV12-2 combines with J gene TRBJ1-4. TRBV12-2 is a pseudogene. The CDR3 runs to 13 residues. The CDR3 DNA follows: TGTGCAAGTCGCTCGGAGGACGGTGAAAAACTGTTTTTT. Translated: CASRSEDGEKLFF.

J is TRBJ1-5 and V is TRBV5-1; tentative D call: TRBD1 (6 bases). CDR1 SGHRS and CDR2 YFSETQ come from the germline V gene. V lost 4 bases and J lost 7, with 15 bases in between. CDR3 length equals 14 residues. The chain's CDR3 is CASSPWAGDQPQHF. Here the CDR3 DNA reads TGCGCCAGCAGCCCGTGGGCAGGGGACCAGCCCCAGCATTTT.

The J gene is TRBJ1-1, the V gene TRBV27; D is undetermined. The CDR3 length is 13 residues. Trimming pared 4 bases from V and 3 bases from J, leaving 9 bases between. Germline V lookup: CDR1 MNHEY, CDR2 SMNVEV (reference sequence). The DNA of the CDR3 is TGTGCCAGCAGTTCGCAGGAATACACTGAAGCTTTCTTT. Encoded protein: CASSSQEYTEAFF.

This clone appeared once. The CDR3 region has the DNA TGTGCCAGTAGTTTTAATCCGCCGGGACAGGGGCAAGATACGCAGTATTTT. Protein: CASSFNPPGQGQDTQYF. V usage is TRBV19 and J usage is TRBJ2-3; 10 bases are a match to TRBD1. Germline CDR1 and CDR2: LNHDA and SQIVND (reference sequence). The CDR3 is made up of 17 amino acids. The V segment lost 5 bases and the J segment 5 bases; nucleotides outside the gene matches: 13.

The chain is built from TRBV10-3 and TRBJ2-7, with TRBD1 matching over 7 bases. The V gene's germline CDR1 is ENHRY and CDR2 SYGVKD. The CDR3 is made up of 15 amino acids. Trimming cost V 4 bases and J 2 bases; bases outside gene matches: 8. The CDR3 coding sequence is TGTGCCATCAGTGGGGGCCGGGACAGACCCTACGAGCAGTACTTC. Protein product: CAISGGRDRPYEQYF.

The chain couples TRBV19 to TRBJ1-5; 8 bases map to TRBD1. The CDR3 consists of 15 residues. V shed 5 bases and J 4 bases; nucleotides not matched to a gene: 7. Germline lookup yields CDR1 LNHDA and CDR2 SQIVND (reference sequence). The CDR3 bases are TGTGCCAGTAGTCCAACAGGGGGAACGAATCAGCCCCAGCATTTT. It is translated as CASSPTGGTNQPQHF.

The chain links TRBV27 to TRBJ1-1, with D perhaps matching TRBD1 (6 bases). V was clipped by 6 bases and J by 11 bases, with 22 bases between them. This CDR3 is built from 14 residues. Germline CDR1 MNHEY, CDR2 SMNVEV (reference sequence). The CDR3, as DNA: TGTGCCAGCAGACTCTCAGGACAGACTCACGGGGCTTTCTTT. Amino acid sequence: CASRLSGQTHGAFF.

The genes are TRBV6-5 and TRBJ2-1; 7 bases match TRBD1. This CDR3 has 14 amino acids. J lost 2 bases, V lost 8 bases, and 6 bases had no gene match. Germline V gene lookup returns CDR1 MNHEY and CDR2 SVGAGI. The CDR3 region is CASGEGAPYNEQFF. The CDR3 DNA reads TGTGCCAGCGGAGAGGGGGCCCCCTACAATGAGCAGTTCTTC.

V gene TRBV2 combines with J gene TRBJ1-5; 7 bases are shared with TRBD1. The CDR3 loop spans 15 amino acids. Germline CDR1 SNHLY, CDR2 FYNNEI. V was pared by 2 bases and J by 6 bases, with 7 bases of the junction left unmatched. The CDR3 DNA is TGTGCCAGCAGTGAAAGGGGCAGGGACAGTCAGCCCCAGCATTTT. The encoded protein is CASSERGRDSQPQHF.

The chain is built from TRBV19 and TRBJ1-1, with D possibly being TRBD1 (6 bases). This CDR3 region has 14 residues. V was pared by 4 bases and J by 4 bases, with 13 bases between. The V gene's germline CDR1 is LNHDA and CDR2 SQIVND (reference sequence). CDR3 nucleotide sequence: TGTGCCAGTAGTAAACAGGGTCGTGGCACTGAAGCTTTCTTT. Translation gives CASSKQGRGTEAFF.

The CDR3 nucleotides read TGTGCCAGCAGTGAACAGGACAGGGGGTTTGAAGCTTTCTTT. Protein sequence: CASSEQDRGFEAFF. The chain recombines TRBV2 with TRBJ1-1; 10 bases agree with TRBD1. CDR1 is SNHLY and CDR2 is FYNNEI in the germline V gene. Unmatched junction bases numbered 4, after V lost 2 bases and J lost 7 bases. The CDR3 is 14 residues long.

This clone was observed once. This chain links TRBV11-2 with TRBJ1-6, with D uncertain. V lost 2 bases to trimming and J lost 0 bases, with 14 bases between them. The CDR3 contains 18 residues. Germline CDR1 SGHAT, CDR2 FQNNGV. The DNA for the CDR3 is TGTGCCAGCAGCTTAAGCGGTTCGCGTAGCTCCTATAATTCACCCCTCCACTTT. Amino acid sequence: CASSLSGSRSSYNSPLHF.

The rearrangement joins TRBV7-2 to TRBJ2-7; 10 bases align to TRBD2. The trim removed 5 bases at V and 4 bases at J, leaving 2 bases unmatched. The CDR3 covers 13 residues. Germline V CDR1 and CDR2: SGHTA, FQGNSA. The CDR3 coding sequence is TGTGCCAGCAGCGTTAGCGGGGGGTACGAGCAGTACTTC. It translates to CASSVSGGYEQYF.

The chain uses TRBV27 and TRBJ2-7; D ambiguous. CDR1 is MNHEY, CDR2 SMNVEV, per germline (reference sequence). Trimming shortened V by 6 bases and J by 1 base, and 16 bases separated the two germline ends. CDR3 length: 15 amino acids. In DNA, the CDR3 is TGTGCCAGCAGGTACGCACAGTTAGGTTCCTACGAGCAGTACTTC. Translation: CASRYAQLGSYEQYF.

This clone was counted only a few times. The CDR3 nucleotides read TGTGCCAGCAGTTCACGGCACCGGGGAGGGCAGCAGTACTTC. Its protein product is CASSSRHRGGQQYF. The gene calls are TRBV6-2 or TRBV6-3 and TRBJ2-7; the match to TRBD2 covers 7 bases. The germline CDR1 and CDR2 sequences are MNHEY and SVGEGT. The ends lost 4 bases at V and 8 bases at J; junction bases unmatched: 11. The CDR3 runs 14 residues.

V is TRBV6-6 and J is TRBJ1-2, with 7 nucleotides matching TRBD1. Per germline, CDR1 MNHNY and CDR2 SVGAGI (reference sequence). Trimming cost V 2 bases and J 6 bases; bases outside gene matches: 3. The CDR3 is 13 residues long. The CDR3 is CASSYDRVDGYTF. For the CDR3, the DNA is TGTGCCAGCAGTTACGACAGGGTTGATGGCTACACCTTC.

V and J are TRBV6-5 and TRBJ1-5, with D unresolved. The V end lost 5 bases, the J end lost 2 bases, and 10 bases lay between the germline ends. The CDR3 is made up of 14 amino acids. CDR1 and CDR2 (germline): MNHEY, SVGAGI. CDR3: CASSRRIGNQPQHF. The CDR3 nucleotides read TGTGCCAGCAGTAGGAGGATTGGCAATCAGCCCCAGCATTTT.

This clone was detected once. The CDR3 DNA follows: TGTGCCAGCAGGACAGGGACTAACTATGGCTACACCTTC. This codes for CASRTGTNYGYTF. The gene calls are TRBV28 and TRBJ1-2; 7 nucleotides line up with TRBD1. Germline trimming cut 6 bases from V and 0 bases from J; bases unmatched to any gene: 1. This CDR3 spans 13 amino acids. Germline CDR1 is MDHEN and CDR2 is SYDVKM.

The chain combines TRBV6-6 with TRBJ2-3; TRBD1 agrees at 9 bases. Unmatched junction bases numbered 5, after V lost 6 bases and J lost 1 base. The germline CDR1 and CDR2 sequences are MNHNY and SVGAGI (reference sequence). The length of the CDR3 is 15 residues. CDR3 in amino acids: CASSRDRVGTDTQYF. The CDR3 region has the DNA TGTGCCAGCAGCCGGGACAGGGTTGGCACAGATACGCAGTATTTT.

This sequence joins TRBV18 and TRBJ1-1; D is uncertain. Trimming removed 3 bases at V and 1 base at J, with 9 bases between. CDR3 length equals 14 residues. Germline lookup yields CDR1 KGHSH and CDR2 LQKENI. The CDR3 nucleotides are TGTGCCAGCTCACCCGACTACGGGAACACTGAAGCTTTCTTT. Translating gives CASSPDYGNTEAFF. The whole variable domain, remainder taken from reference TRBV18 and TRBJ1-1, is NAGVMQNPRHLVRRRGQEARLRCSPMKGHSHVYWYRQLPEEGLKFMVYLQKENIIDESGMPKERFSAEFPKEGPSILRIQQVVRGDSAAYFCASSPDYGNTEAFFGQGTRLTVV.

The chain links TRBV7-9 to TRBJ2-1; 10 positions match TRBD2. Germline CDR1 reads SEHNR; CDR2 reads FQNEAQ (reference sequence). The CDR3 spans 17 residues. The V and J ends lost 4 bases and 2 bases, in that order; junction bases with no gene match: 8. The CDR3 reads CASSSSLAGATYNEQFF. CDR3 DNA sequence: TGTGCCAGCAGCTCGTCTCTAGCGGGGGCCACCTACAATGAGCAGTTCTTC.

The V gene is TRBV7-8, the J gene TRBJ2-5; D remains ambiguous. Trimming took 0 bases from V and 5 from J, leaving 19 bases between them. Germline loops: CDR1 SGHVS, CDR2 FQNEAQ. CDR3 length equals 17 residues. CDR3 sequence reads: CASSLAWAVSGRETQYF. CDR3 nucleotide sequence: TGTGCCAGCAGCTTAGCTTGGGCAGTTTCAGGTCGGGAGACCCAGTACTTC.

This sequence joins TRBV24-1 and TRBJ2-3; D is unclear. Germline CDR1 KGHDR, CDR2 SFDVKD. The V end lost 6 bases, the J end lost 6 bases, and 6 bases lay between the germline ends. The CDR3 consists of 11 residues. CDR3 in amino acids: CATSLRDTQYF. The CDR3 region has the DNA TGTGCCACCAGTCTGAGGGATACGCAGTATTTT.